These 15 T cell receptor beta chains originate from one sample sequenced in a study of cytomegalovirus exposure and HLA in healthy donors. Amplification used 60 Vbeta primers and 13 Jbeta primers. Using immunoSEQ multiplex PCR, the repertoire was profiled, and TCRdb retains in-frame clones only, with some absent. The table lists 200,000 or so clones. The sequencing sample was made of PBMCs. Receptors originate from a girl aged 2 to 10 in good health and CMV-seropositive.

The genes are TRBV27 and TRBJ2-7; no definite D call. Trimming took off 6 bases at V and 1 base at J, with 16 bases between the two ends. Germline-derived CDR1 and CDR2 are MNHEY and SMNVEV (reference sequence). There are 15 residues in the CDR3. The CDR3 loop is CASRLKVKPSYEQYF. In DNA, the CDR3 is TGTGCCAGCAGGCTTAAAGTTAAGCCTTCCTACGAGCAGTACTTC.

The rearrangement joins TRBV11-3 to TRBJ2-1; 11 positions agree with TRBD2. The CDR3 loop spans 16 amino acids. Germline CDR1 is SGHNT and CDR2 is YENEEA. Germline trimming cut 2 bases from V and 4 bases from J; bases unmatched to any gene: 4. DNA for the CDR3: TGTGCCAGCAGCTTACTAGCGGGAGGTGGTTACAATGAGCAGTTCTTC. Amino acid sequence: CASSLLAGGGYNEQFF.

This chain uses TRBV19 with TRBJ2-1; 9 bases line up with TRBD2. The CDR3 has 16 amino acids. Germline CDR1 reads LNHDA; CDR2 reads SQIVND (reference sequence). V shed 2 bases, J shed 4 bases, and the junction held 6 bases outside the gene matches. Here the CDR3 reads CASSILRGRAYNEQFF. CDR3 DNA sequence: TGTGCCAGTAGTATACTTCGCGGGAGGGCATACAATGAGCAGTTCTTC. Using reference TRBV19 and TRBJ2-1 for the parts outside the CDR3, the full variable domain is DGGITQSPKYLFRKEGQNVTLSCEQNLNHDAMYWYRQDPGQGLRLIYYSQIVNDFQKGDIAEGYSVSREKKESFPLTVTSAQKNPTAFYLCASSILRGRAYNEQFFGPGTRLTVL.

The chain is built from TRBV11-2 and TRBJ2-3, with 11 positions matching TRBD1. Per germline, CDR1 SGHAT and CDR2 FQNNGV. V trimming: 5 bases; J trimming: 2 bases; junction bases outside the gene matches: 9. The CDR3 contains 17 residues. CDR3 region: CASSLRLDRGLTDTQYF. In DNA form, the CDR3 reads TGTGCCAGCAGCCTTAGGCTGGACAGGGGGCTCACAGATACGCAGTATTTT.

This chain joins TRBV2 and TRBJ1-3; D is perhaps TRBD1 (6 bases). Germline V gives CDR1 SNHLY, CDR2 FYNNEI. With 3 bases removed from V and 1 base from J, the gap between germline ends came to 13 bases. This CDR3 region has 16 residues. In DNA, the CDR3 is TGTGCCAGCAGTGAGGATAGGGGGGGATCTGGAAACACCATATATTTT. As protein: CASSEDRGGSGNTIYF.

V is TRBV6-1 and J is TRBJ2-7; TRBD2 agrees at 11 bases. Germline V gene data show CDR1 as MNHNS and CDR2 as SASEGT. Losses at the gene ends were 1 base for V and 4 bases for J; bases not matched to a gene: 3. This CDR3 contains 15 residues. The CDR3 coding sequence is TGTGCCAGCAGTGAAGGACTAGCGGGACGGTACGAGCAGTACTTC. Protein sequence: CASSEGLAGRYEQYF.

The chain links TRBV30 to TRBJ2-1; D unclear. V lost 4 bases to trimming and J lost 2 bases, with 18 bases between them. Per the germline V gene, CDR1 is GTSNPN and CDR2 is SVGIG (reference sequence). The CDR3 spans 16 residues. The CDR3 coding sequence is TGTGCCTGGACCCCGGGTGCGTTGCGGCCCTACAATGAGCAGTTCTTC. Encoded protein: CAWTPGALRPYNEQFF.

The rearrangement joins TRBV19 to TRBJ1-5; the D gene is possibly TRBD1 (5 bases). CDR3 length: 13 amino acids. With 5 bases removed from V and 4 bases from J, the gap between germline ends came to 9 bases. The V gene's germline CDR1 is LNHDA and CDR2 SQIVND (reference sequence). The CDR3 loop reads CASSGALNQPQHF. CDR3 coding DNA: TGTGCCAGTAGTGGGGCCCTTAATCAGCCCCAGCATTTT. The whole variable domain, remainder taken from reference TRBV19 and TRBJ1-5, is DGGITQSPKYLFRKEGQNVTLSCEQNLNHDAMYWYRQDPGQGLRLIYYSQIVNDFQKGDIAEGYSVSREKKESFPLTVTSAQKNPTAFYLCASSGALNQPQHFGDGTRLSIL.

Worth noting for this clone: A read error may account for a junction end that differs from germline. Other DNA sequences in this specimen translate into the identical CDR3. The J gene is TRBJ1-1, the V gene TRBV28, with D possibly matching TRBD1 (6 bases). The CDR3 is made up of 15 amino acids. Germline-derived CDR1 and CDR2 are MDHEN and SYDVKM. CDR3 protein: CASSFRGFMNTEAFF. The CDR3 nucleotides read TGTGCCAGCAGTTTCAGGGGATTCATGAACACTGAAGCCTTCTTT.

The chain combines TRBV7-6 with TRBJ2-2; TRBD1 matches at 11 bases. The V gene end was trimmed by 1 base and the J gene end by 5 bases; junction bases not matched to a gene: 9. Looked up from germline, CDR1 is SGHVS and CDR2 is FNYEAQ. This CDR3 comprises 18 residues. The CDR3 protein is CASSLVPDRGRNTGELFF. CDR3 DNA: TGTGCCAGCAGCTTAGTTCCGGACAGGGGGCGAAATACCGGGGAGCTGTTTTTT.

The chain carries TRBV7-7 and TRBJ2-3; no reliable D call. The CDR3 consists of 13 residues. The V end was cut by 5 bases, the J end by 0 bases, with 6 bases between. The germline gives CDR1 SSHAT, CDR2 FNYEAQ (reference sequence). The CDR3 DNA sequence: TGTGCCAGCAGCACGACTAGCACAGATACGCAGTATTTT. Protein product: CASSTTSTDTQYF.

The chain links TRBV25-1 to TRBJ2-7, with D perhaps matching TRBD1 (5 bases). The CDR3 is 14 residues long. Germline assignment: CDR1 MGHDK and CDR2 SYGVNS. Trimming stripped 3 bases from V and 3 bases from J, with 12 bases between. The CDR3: CASSDPDSSYEQYF. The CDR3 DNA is TGTGCCAGCAGTGACCCCGACAGTAGCTACGAGCAGTACTTC.

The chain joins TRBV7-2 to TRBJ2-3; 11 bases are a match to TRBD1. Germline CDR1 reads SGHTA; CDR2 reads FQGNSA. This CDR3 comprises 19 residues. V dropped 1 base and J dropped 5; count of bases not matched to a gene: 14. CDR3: CASSLEIRPGTGGRDTQYF. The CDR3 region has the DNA TGTGCCAGCAGCTTAGAAATACGTCCCGGGACAGGGGGAAGAGATACGCAGTATTTT.

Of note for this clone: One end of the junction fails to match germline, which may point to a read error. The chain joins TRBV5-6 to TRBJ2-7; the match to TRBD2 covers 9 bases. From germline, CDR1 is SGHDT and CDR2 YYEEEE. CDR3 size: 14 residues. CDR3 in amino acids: CASSWGASGADGDF. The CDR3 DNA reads TGTGCCAGCAGCTGGGGGGCTAGCGGGGCCGACGGGGACTTC.

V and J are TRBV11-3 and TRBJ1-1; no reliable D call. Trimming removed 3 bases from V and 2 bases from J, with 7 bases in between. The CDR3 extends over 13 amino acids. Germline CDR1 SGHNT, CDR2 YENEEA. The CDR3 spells CASSFNFNTEAFF. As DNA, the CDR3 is TGTGCCAGCAGCTTTAACTTTAACACTGAAGCTTTCTTT.